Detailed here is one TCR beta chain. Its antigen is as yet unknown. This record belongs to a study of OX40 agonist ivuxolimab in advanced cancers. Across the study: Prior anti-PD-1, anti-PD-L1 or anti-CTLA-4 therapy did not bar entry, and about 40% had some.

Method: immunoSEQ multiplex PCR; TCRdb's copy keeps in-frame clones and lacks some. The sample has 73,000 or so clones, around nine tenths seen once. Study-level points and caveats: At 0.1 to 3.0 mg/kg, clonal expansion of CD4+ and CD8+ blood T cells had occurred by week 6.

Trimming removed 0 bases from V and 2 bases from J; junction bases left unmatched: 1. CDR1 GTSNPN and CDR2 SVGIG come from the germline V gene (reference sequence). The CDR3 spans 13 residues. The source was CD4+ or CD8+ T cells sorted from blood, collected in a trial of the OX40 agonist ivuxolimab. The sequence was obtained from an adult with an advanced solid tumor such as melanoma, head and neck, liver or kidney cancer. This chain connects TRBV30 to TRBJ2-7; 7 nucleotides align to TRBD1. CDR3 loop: CAWSVRGPYEQYF. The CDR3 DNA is TGTGCCTGGAGTGTTAGGGGGCCCTACGAGCAGTACTTC.